The TCR beta chain described here comes from a study of T cells in Graves' hyperthyroidism and ophthalmopathy. Clinical symptoms, serum thyroxine, TRAb, thyroid ultrasound and orbital computed tomography established diagnosis. PBMCs were collected from an approximately 10 ml volume of fresh peripheral blood. This clonotype was observed many times. Authors of the study amplified TCR beta CDR3 regions from RNA transcripts. Using the HTBI primer set, a first-round RT-PCR was run on the TCR CDR3. TCRdb redid the calling of the multiplex PCR reads with MiXCR, one entry per CDR3 protein. This sample has roughly 380,000 distinct CDR3 sequences, with approximately 20% found just once. V was pared by 6 bases and J by 6 bases, with 10 bases of the junction left unmatched. There are 15 residues in the CDR3.

The clonotype was recovered from a woman aged 18-35 years with Graves' hyperthyroidism. The chain joins TRBV12-3 or TRBV12-4 to TRBJ1-5, with TRBD1 matching 8 bases. Sequenced: blood. The DNA for the CDR3 is TGTGCCAGCAGATTGGACAGGGAGTCCGGTCAGCCCCAGCATTTT. Amino acid sequence: CASRLDRESGQPQHF.